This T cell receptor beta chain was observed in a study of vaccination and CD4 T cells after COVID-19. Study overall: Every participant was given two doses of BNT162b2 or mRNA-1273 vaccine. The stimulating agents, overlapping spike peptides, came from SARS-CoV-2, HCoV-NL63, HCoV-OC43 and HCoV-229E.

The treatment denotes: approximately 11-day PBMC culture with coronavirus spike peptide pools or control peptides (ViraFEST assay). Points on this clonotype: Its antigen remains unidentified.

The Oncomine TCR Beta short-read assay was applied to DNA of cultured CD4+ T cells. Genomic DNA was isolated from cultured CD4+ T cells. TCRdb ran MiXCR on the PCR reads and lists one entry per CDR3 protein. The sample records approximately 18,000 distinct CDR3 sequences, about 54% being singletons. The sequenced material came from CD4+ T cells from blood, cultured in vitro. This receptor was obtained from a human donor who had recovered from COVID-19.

CDR3: CSASTPWGNQPQHF. In DNA form, the CDR3 reads TGCAGTGCTAGTACTCCGTGGGGTAATCAGCCCCAGCATTTT. The chain carries TRBV20-1 and TRBJ1-5; no clear D gene. V lost 3 bases, J lost 4 bases, and 13 bases lay in between. The CDR3 length is 14 residues. Germline V gene sequence: CDR1 DFQATT, CDR2 SNEGSKA (reference sequence).